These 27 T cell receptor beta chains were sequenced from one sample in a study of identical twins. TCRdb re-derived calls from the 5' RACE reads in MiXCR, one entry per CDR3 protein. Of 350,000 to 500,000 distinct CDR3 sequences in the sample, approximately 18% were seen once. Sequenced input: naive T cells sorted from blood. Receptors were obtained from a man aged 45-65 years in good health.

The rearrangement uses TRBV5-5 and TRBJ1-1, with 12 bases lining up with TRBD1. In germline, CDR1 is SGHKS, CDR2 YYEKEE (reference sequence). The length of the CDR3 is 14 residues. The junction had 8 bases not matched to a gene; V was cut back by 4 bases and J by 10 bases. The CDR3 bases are TGTGCCAGCAGCCCTGGGACAGGGGGCCTTGGAGCTTTCTTT. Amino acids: CASSPGTGGLGAFF.

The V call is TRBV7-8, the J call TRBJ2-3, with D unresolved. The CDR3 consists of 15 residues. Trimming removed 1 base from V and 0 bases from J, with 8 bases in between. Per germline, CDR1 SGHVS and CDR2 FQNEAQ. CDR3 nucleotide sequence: TGTGCCAGCAGCTTAGAACAGATTAGCACAGATACGCAGTATTTT. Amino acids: CASSLEQISTDTQYF.

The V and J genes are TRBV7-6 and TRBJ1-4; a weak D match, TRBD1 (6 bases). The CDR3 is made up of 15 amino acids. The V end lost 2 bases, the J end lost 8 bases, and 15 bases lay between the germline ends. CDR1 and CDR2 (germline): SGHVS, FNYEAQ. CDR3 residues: CASSLTQGLGEKLFF. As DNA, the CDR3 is TGTGCCAGCAGCTTAACCCAGGGGCTGGGGGAAAAACTGTTTTTT.

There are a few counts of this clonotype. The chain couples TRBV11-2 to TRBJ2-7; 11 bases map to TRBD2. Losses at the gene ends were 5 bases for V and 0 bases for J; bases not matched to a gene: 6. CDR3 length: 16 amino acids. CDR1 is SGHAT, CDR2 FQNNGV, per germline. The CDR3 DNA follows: TGTGCCAGCAGCCGGGGGACTAGCGGCCACTCCTACGAGCAGTACTTC. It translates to CASSRGTSGHSYEQYF.

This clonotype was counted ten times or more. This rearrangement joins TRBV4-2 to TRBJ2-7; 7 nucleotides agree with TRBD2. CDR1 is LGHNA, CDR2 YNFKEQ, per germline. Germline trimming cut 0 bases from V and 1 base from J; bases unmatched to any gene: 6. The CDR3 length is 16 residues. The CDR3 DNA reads TGTGCCAGCAGCCAAGATATGCTAGCGGCTTCCTACGAGCAGTACTTC. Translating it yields CASSQDMLAASYEQYF.

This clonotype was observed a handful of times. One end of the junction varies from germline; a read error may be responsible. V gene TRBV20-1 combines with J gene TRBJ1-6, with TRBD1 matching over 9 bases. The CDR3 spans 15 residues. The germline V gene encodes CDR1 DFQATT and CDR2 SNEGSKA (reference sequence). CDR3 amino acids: CSARELETGGSPFHF. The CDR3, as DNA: TGCAGTGCTAGAGAACTCGAGACAGGGGGTTCACCCTTCCACTTT.

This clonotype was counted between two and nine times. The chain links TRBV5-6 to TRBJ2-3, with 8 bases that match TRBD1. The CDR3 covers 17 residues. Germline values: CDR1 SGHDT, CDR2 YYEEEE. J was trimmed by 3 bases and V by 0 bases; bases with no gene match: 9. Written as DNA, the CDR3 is TGTGCCAGCAGCTTGGACGGACAGGGTACATTTACAGATACGCAGTATTTT. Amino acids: CASSLDGQGTFTDTQYF.

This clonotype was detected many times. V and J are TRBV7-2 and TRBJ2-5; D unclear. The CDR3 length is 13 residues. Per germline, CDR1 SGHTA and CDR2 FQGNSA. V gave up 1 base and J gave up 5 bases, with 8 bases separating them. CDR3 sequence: CASSLVGFETQYF. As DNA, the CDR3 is TGTGCCAGCAGCTTAGTCGGGTTCGAGACCCAGTACTTC.

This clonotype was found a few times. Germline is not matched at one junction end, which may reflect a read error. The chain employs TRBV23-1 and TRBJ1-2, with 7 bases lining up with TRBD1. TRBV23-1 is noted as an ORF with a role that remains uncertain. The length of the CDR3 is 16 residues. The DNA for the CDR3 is TGCGCCAGCACTACCTTCAGGGGGTCGTTGAACTATGGCTACCCCTTC. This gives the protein CASTTFRGSLNYGYPF.

CDR3 nucleotide sequence: TGCGCCAGCTCATGGGGTGTAAGCAATCAGCCCCAGCATTTT. Translating it yields CASSWGVSNQPQHF. The rearrangement joins TRBV4-1 to TRBJ1-5, with D hard to call. The CDR3 consists of 14 residues. Trimming pared 8 bases from V and 1 base from J, leaving 12 bases between. The germline gives CDR1 MGHRA, CDR2 YSYEKL.

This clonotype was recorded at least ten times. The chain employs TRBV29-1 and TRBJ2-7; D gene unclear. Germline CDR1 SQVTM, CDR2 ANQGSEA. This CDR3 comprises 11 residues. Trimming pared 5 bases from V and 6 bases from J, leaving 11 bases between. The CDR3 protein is CSVWTAAEQYF. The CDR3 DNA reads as TGCAGCGTTTGGACGGCGGCCGAGCAGTACTTC.

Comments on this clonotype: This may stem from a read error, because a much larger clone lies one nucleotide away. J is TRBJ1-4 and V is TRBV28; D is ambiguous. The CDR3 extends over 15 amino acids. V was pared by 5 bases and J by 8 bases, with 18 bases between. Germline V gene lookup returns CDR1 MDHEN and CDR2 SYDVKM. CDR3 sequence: CASSPGPSRREKLFF. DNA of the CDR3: TGTGCCAGCAGTCCCGGGCCTTCTAGGAGGGAAAAACTGTTTTTT.

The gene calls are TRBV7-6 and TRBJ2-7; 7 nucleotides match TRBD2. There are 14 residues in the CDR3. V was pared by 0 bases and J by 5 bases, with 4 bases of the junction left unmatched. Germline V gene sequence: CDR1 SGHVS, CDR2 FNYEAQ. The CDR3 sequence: CASSLAGGSHEQYF. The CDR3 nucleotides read TGTGCCAGCAGCTTAGCGGGGGGGTCCCACGAGCAGTACTTC.

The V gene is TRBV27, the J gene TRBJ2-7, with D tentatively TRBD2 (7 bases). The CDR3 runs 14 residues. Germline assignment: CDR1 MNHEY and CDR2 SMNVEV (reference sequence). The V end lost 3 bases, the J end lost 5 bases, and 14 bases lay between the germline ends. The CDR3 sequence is CASSFVGGRHEQYF. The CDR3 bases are TGTGCCAGCAGTTTTGTGGGGGGGCGACACGAGCAGTACTTC.

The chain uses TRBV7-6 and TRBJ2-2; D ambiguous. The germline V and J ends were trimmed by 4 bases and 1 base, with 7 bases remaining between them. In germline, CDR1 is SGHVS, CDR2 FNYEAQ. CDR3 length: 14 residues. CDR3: CASSSVRNTGELFF. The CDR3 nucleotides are TGTGCCAGCAGCTCCGTCAGGAACACCGGGGAGCTGTTTTTT.

The CDR3 here is CAIHRPRTTFEQYF. CDR3 sequence (DNA): TGTGCCATCCACCGGCCACGGACCACGTTCGAGCAGTACTTC. The chain combines TRBV21-1 with TRBJ2-7. TRBV21-1 is listed as a pseudogene. The CDR3 spans 14 residues.

CDR3 sequence: CATSDPGQGANEQFF. For the CDR3, the DNA is TGTGCCACCAGTGATCCGGGACAGGGGGCGAATGAGCAGTTCTTC. The chain links TRBV24-1 to TRBJ2-1, with 12 bases aligning to TRBD1. Germline assignment: CDR1 KGHDR and CDR2 SFDVKD. This CDR3 has 15 residues. V lost 3 bases, J lost 7 bases, and 3 bases stayed unmatched.

The CDR3 region has the DNA TGTGCATATTGTAAGGGCGATCAGCCCCAGCATTTT. Translated, it gives CAYCKGDQPQHF. The chain couples TRBV28 to TRBJ1-5; no clear D. The CDR3 runs to 12 residues. Per the germline V gene, CDR1 is MDHEN and CDR2 is SYDVKM. The entire variable domain, with the rest obtained from reference TRBV28 and TRBJ1-5, is as follows: DVKVTQSSRYLVKRTGEKVFLECVQDMDHENMFWYRQDPGLGLRLIYFSYDVKMKEKGDIPEGYSVSREKKERFSLILESASTNQTSMYLCAYCKGDQPQHFGDGTRLSIL.

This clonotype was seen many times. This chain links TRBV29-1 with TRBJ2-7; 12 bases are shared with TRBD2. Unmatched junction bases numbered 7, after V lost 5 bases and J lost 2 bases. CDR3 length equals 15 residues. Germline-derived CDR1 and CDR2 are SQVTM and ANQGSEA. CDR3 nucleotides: TGCAGCGTTCATGGGACTAGCGGGCGTACCTACGAGCAGTACTTC. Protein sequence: CSVHGTSGRTYEQYF.

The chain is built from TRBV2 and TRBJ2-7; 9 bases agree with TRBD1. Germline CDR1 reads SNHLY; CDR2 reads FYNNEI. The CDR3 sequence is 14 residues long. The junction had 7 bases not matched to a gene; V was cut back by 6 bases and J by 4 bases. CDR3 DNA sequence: TGTGCCAGCAGGCGGTCACAGGGGGCGTACGAGCAGTACTTC. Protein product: CASRRSQGAYEQYF.

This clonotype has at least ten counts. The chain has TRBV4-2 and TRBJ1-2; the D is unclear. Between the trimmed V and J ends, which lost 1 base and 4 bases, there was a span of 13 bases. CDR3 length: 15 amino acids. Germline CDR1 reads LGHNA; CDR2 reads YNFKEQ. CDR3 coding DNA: TGTGCCAGCAGCCAAGCTGTAAGGCAGACCTATGGCTACACCTTC. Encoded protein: CASSQAVRQTYGYTF.

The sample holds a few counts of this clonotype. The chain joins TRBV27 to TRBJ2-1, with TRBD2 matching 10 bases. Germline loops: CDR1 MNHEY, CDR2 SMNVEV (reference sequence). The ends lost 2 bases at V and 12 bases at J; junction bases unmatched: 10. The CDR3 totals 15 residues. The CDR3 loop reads CASSLKAGGSLGQFF. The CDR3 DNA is TGTGCCAGCAGTTTAAAAGCGGGGGGGTCACTCGGGCAGTTCTTC.

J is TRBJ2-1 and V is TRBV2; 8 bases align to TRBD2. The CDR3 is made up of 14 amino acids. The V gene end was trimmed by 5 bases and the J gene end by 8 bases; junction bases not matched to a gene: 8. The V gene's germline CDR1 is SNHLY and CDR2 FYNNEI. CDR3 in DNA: TGTGCCAGCAGTCCTTGGAGCGGGGGCGATGAGCAGTTCTTC. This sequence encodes CASSPWSGGDEQFF.

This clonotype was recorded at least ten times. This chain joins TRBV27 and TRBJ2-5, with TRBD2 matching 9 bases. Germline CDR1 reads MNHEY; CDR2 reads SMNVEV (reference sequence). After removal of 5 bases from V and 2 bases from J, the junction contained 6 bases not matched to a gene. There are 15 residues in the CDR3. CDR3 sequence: CASSPRTSEQETQYF. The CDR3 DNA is TGTGCCAGCAGTCCAAGGACTAGCGAGCAAGAGACCCAGTACTTC.

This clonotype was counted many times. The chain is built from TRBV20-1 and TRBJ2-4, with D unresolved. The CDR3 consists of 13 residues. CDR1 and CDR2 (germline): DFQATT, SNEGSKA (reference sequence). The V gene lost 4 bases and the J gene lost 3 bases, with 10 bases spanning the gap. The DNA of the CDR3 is TGCAGTGCTATCTTGGGCAGCAAAAACATTCAGTACTTC. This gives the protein CSAILGSKNIQYF.

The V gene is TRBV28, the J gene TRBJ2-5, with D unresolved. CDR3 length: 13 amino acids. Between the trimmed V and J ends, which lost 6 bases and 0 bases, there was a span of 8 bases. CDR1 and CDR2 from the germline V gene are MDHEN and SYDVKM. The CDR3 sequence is CASSKAYQETQYF. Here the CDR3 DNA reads TGTGCCAGCAGCAAGGCGTACCAAGAGACCCAGTACTTC.

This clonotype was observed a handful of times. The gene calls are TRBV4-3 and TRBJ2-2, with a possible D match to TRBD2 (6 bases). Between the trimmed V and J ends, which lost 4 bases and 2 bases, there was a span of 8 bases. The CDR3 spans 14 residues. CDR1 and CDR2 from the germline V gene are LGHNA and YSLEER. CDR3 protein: CASSRDLNTGELFF. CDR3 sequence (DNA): TGCGCCAGCAGCCGGGACTTAAACACCGGGGAGCTGTTTTTT.